This TCR beta chain was found in a study of glioma-infiltrating T cells. Amplification of TCR alpha and beta CDR3 regions from RNA used iRepertoire nested multiplex PCR. TCRdb re-derived calls from the multiplex PCR reads in MiXCR, one entry per CDR3 protein. This table holds 400,000 or so distinct CDR3 sequences, approximately 42% found once. This clonotype was found a few times. The material sequenced was glioma tissue, nonneoplastic brain tissue, or PBMCs (not recorded which). This TCR derives from a human donor with low-grade glioma or glioblastoma, undergoing nonglioma brain surgery, or in good health (not recorded which).

CDR3 coding DNA: TGTGCCAGCAGGAGCTCCTACGAGCAGTACTTC. This codes for CASRSSYEQYF. V and J are TRBV28 and TRBJ2-7; D unresolved. This CDR3 contains 11 residues. Germline V gene sequence: CDR1 MDHEN, CDR2 SYDVKM. V shed 6 bases and J shed 0 bases, with 3 bases lying between them.